One sample yielded the 12 T cell receptor beta chains listed below, sequenced in a study of T-cell memory formation after mild COVID-19. Using its own MiXCR run on the 5' RACE reads, TCRdb lists one record per CDR3 protein. The sample lists roughly 130,000 distinct CDR3 sequences, approximately 6.2% occurring once. Input material: PBMCs or a T cell subset sorted from them (not recorded which). These TCRs come from an adult woman who had mild COVID-19 (a few samples of this study predate the infection). Cell type and time point are not known.

This clonotype has only a few counts. Here the CDR3 reads CASSRRDRGGELFF. The CDR3 nucleotides read TGTGCCAGCAGCCGCCGGGACAGGGGTGGGGAGCTGTTTTTT. This chain uses TRBV12-3 or TRBV12-4 with TRBJ2-2; 10 positions agree with TRBD1. V was pared by 6 bases and J by 8 bases, with 6 bases of the junction left unmatched. CDR3 length equals 14 residues.

This clonotype has a handful of counts. The V gene is TRBV10-3, the J gene TRBJ2-1, with 7 bases that match TRBD2. Germline trimming cut 5 bases from V and 10 bases from J; bases unmatched to any gene: 11. CDR1 and CDR2 from the germline V gene are ENHRY and SYGVKD. The CDR3 has 14 amino acids. As DNA, the CDR3 is TGTGCCATCAGTTTCGGAGCCCGGGGGGACGAGCAGTTCTTC. This sequence encodes CAISFGARGDEQFF.

This clonotype was counted at least ten times. The chain has TRBV5-1 and TRBJ2-1; D not resolved. Germline V gene sequence: CDR1 SGHRS, CDR2 YFSETQ. The CDR3 runs to 15 residues. Trimming removed 3 bases from V and 4 bases from J, with 14 bases in between. The DNA for the CDR3 is TGCGCCAGCAGCTCTCGCGGCGGAGAATACAATGAGCAGTTCTTC. This sequence encodes CASSSRGGEYNEQFF.

The table lists this clonotype with a few counts. The chain employs TRBV10-3 and TRBJ2-1; D is unresolved. CDR3 length: 14 residues. V lost 6 bases to trimming and J lost 2 bases, with 11 bases between them. The V gene's germline CDR1 is ENHRY and CDR2 SYGVKD. CDR3 in DNA: TGTGCCATCAGCTTAAACGGACCCTACAATGAGCAGTTCTTC. Translated: CAISLNGPYNEQFF.

This clonotype was detected many times. J is TRBJ2-3 and V is TRBV6-1; D not certain. The germline V gene has CDR1 MNHNS and CDR2 SASEGT. The CDR3 is made up of 13 amino acids. Trimming pared 4 bases from V and 5 bases from J, leaving 10 bases between. This chain's CDR3 is CASSVGTVDTQYF. CDR3 sequence (DNA): TGTGCCAGCAGTGTGGGTACAGTAGATACGCAGTATTTT.

This clonotype was picked up a small number of times. This chain links TRBV7-9 with TRBJ2-7, with D perhaps given as TRBD1 or TRBD2 (5 bases each). This CDR3 is 14 amino acids long. Germline loops: CDR1 SEHNR, CDR2 FQNEAQ (reference sequence). Trimming took 5 bases from V and 3 from J, leaving 14 bases between them. The CDR3 spells CASSAGTPRYEQYF. CDR3 coding DNA: TGTGCCAGCAGCGCCGGGACGCCACGCTACGAGCAGTACTTC.

This clonotype has just a few counts. CDR3 sequence reads: CAWSGGQVAYEQYF. The CDR3 DNA is TGTGCCTGGAGTGGAGGACAGGTGGCCTACGAGCAGTACTTC. The rearrangement links TRBV30 to TRBJ2-7, with 7 positions matching TRBD1. Germline CDR1 is GTSNPN and CDR2 is SVGIG (reference sequence). The CDR3 length is 14 residues. J gave up 2 bases and V 1 base, and 5 bases lay outside the gene matches.

A few counts support this clonotype. This rearrangement joins TRBV18 to TRBJ2-5; D gene uncertain. CDR3 size: 16 residues. Trimming stripped 4 bases from V and 1 base from J, with 16 bases between. CDR1 and CDR2 from the germline V gene are KGHSH and LQKENI. CDR3 loop: CASSQMFDTRQETQYF. The CDR3 bases are TGTGCCAGCTCACAGATGTTCGACACACGCCAAGAGACCCAGTACTTC.

This chain connects TRBV6-2 or TRBV6-3 to TRBJ1-5; D not certain. CDR3 length equals 11 residues. V was pared by 9 bases and J by 3 bases, with 6 bases between. The V gene's germline CDR1 is MNHEY and CDR2 SVGEGT. CDR3: CASGNNQPQHF. CDR3 DNA: TGTGCCAGTGGAAACAATCAGCCCCAGCATTTT.

The sample holds a few counts of this clonotype. The J gene is TRBJ1-1, the V gene TRBV11-3, with 7 bases matching TRBD1. CDR3 length: 15 amino acids. V trimming: 1 base; J trimming: 1 base; junction bases outside the gene matches: 3. The germline V gene has CDR1 SGHNT and CDR2 YENEEA. DNA of the CDR3: TGTGCCAGCAGCTTAGTAGGGACAGCGAACACTGAAGCTTTCTTT. This codes for CASSLVGTANTEAFF.

The chain is built from TRBV20-1 and TRBJ1-2; D gene uncertain. CDR3 length equals 12 residues. Germline CDR1 DFQATT, CDR2 SNEGSKA (reference sequence). V lost 6 bases and J lost 2, with 10 bases in between. Here the CDR3 reads CSAIWENYGYTF. CDR3 sequence (DNA): TGCAGTGCAATTTGGGAAAACTATGGCTACACCTTC.

In its sample, this clonotype was seen a few times. This chain uses TRBV3-1 with TRBJ2-1; perhaps TRBD1 as D (6 bases). CDR3 length: 15 amino acids. CDR1 LGHDT and CDR2 YNNKEL come from the germline V gene (reference sequence). Trimming shortened V by 2 bases and J by 4 bases, and 12 bases separated the two germline ends. The CDR3, as DNA: TGTGCCAGCAGCCAAATGCAGGGGTCTTACAATGAGCAGTTCTTC. Its translation is CASSQMQGSYNEQFF.